This T cell receptor delta chain was documented in a study of delta chains in infants with herpesvirus infections (dated by TCRdb to 2021 to 2023). Background for the entire study: To characterize gammadelta T cell responses to primary cytomegalovirus (CMV) infection, researchers prospectively followed a birth cohort of Ugandan infants starting at birth. The study looked for a public fetal Vdelta1/Vgamma8 gammadelta TCR clonotype in infants infected with CMV after birth. gammadelta TCRs were sequenced from PBMC obtained from about 18 CMV-infected infants (one congenitally infected) and 8 CMV-uninfected infants for whom sufficient sample was available. By approximate age, the infant blood samples fell into groups of 1.5, 4, 8 and 12 months. The previously published Belgian fetal and cord blood gammadelta TCR data were not generated in this cohort and were added only for comparison.

Pregnant women getting prenatal care were recruited in Kampala, Uganda, and their infants were enrolled; maternal HIV status had to be documented. Home visits to families took place weekly, and collection of infant clinical information, oral swabs and peripheral blood began at 6 weeks of age and was repeated every 4 months after that. Blood was drawn into heparin tubes, and PBMC were isolated via Ficoll-Paque density gradient centrifugation and then cryopreserved. About this clone: Its antigen is unknown. Nothing much larger sits one base from this clone, and base qualities are not available.

To prepare the library, RT-PCR was applied. To generate TCR cDNA, PBMC RNA underwent reverse transcription with SuperScript II using gamma-chain- and delta-chain-specific primers. After purification with AMPure XP beads, the cDNA was amplified and indexed with Illumina adapters using the Nextera XT Index Kit. An Illumina MiSeq with a V2 300-cycle kit was used to sequence the gammadelta TCR libraries. On the study's bioinformatics: Using MiXCR v2.1.12, CDR3 sequences were assembled, and reads were mapped onto D, J and V genes obtained from GenBank. VDJtools v1.2.1 was used to carry out repertoire analyses of the CDR3 clonotypes. Clones were re-identified by TCRdb from the public reads with CATT, and rows with the same DNA were merged. Here the V and J calls rest on TCRdb's processing, not on the authors' analysis. The sample records around 820 delta-chain clones, about a third of which are singletons. The ten largest clones represent under 9.5% of the sample.

General conclusions and limits of the study: Of approximately 19 CMV-infected infants, 4 carried the public Vdelta1 clonotype: the congenitally infected infant plus three who were infected postnatally before 120 days of age. The frequency of the public clonotype among Vdelta1 cells appeared to be inversely correlated with age at infection and fell quickly, apparently not lasting beyond 2 to 3 months. Detection of the public clonotype was limited to the first time point after infection, and the public clonotype was not found in uninfected infants or in infants infected after 120 days. Limitations noted by the authors included a small sample size and a lack of race- or environment-matched controls, because nearly all Ugandans acquire CMV before adulthood. In CMV-uninfected infants, the public clonotype might still be present but below the detection limit.

Trimming accounts for 3 bases at V and 0 bases at J, while the number of junction bases matched to no gene is 23. From the germline V gene, CDR1 is TSWWSYY and CDR2 is QGS. Its CDR3 holds 22 amino acids, cysteine through phenylalanine. Just the 66-base CDR3 DNA is kept, in frame starting at base 1. The material was peripheral blood, obtained at time point 2 of longitudinal follow-up. The TCR comes from a human donor who was a Ugandan infant, either HIV-exposed or HIV-unexposed (not recorded which). The chain was built from TRDV1 and TRDJ1, and 9 junction bases match TRDD3. CDR3 reads: CALGDLHYALDVWGMYTDKLIF. The DNA reads TGTGCTCTTGGGGACCTCCACTACGCACTTGACGTCTGGGGGATGTACACCGATAAACTCATCTTT.